This TCR beta chain was profiled in a study of cytomegalovirus exposure and HLA in healthy donors. Background on the study: Assignment to the Caucasian-associated ancestry cluster applied to approximately 80% of the approximately 400 genotyped donors.

PCR employed 60 Vbeta and 13 Jbeta primers. Sequenced by immunoSEQ multiplex PCR; TCRdb stores in-frame clones only, minus some. This sample has about 130,000 clones, with about 78% found just once. This clone was found a few times. Trimming left V 1 base short and J 4 bases short, with 6 bases between. This CDR3 contains 13 residues. Germline lookup yields CDR1 SGHKS and CDR2 YYEKEE (reference sequence). The specimen was PBMCs. V usage is TRBV5-5 and J usage is TRBJ1-5; no firm D call. This receptor was identified in a female donor in good health and CMV-seronegative. CDR3 nucleotides: TGTGCCAGCAGCTTGTCGGGGAATCAGCCCCAGCATTTT. Amino acids: CASSLSGNQPQHF.